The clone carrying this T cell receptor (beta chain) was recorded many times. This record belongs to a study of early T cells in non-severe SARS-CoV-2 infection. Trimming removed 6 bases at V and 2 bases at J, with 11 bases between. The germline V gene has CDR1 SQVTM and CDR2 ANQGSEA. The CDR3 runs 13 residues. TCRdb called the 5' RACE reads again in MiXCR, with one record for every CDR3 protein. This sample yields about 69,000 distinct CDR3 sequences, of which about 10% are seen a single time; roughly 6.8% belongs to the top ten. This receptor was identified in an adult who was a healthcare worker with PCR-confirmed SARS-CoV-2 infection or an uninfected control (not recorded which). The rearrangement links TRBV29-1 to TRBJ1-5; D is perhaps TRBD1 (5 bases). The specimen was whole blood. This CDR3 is CSVPGFGNQPQHF. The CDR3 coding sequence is TGCAGCGTCCCAGGGTTCGGCAATCAGCCCCAGCATTTT.